This entry is about one T cell receptor (beta chain). Antigen unknown. Measured with immunoSEQ multiplex PCR; TCRdb has only the in-frame clones, and not every one. The table lists 120,000 or so clones, 92% of them singletons, with around 1.3% in the top ten. These data are taken from a study of siplizumab effects on memory and regulatory T cells. There are 13 residues in the CDR3. CDR1 is SNHLY and CDR2 is FYNNEI in the germline V gene. Trimming stripped 11 bases from V and 0 bases from J, with 12 bases between. Study-level points and caveats: In unstimulated cells, naive T cells appeared more diverse than memory T cells and seemed major alloresponse contributors. For mappable alloreactive CD4+ clones, the mean Treg-derived fraction was 68.8% with siplizumab and 26.9% in controls. Just a small share of alloreactive clones was traced back to unstimulated subsets.

Specimen: CD4+ T cells sorted from blood. The chain has TRBV2 and TRBJ2-3; no firm D call. The receptor's source is a human donor in good health. CDR3 coding DNA: TGTGCCGATGGTTTGGATAGCACAGATACGCAGTATTTT. This codes for CADGLDSTDTQYF.